These 6 T cell receptor beta chains came from one sample sequenced in a study of blood T cell repertoires in COVID-19. Measured with immunoSEQ multiplex PCR; TCRdb has only the in-frame clones, and not every one. The sample comprises about 150,000 clones, about 89% of which are singletons, and around 2.9% rests with the top ten. Sequences were obtained from peripheral blood. These receptors came from a man between 60 and 75 years old with active or convalescent COVID-19.

The chain uses TRBV24-1 and TRBJ2-7; possibly TRBD2 for D (6 bases). Trimming removed 2 bases from V and 7 bases from J, with 14 bases in between. This CDR3 is built from 14 residues. The V gene's germline CDR1 is KGHDR and CDR2 SFDVKD. The chain's CDR3 is CATSDYGSGGEQYF. CDR3 nucleotides: TGTGCCACCAGTGATTATGGGTCTGGAGGGGAGCAGTACTTC.

The V call is TRBV7-2, the J call TRBJ1-5; D is possibly TRBD1 (6 bases). CDR1 is SGHTA and CDR2 is FQGNSA in the germline V gene. The CDR3 sequence is 14 residues long. Trimming left V 2 bases short and J 3 bases short, with 8 bases between. The DNA of the CDR3 is TGTGCCAGCAGCTTACAGGGGCACAATCAGCCCCAGCATTTT. Its translation: CASSLQGHNQPQHF. Complete variable domain (other parts from reference TRBV7-2 and TRBJ1-5): GAGVSQSPSNKVTEKGKDVELRCDPISGHTALYWYRQSLGQGLEFLIYFQGNSAPDKSGLPSDRFSAERTGGSVSTLTIQRTQQEDSAVYLCASSLQGHNQPQHFGDGTRLSIL.

V is TRBV19 and J is TRBJ2-7; TRBD1 aligns across 7 bases. J lost 2 bases, V lost 6 bases, and 7 bases had no gene match. In germline, CDR1 is LNHDA, CDR2 SQIVND (reference sequence). There are 14 residues in the CDR3. The CDR3 protein is CASRRGQGAYEQYF. The CDR3 nucleotides are TGTGCCAGTAGAAGGGGGCAGGGCGCCTACGAGCAGTACTTC.

V usage is TRBV28 and J usage is TRBJ2-1; D is possibly TRBD2 (5 bases). Germline V gene lookup returns CDR1 MDHEN and CDR2 SYDVKM. Trimming took 7 bases from V and 16 from J, leaving 20 bases between them. CDR3 size: 12 residues. DNA of the CDR3: TGTGCCAGCACCACTCGGACTGTCTCCCCTTTCTTC. Translation: CASTTRTVSPFF.

The V call is TRBV7-2, the J call TRBJ2-3, with 7 bases identical to TRBD2. Trimming removed 3 bases from V and 2 bases from J; junction bases left unmatched: 2. The CDR3 runs 14 residues. Per germline, CDR1 SGHTA and CDR2 FQGNSA. The CDR3 region has the DNA TGTGCCAGCAGCTTTGGGACTAACACAGATACGCAGTATTTT. Translating it yields CASSFGTNTDTQYF.

This clone was counted once. The gene calls are TRBV5-5 and TRBJ2-7; 8 nucleotides align to TRBD1. The CDR3 has 14 amino acids. V lost 4 bases to trimming and J lost 3 bases; unmatched junction nucleotides: 6. Germline CDR1 reads SGHKS; CDR2 reads YYEKEE (reference sequence). The CDR3 coding sequence is TGTGCCAGCAGCCGCAACGGACAGGGCTACGAGCAGTACTTC. Its protein is CASSRNGQGYEQYF. Looking up the rest from reference TRBV5-5 and TRBJ2-7 gives the full variable domain: DAGVTQSPTHLIKTRGQQVTLRCSPISGHKSVSWYQQVLGQGPQFIFQYYEKEERGRGNFPDRFSARQFPNYSSELNVNALLLGDSALYLCASSRNGQGYEQYFGPGTRLTVT.